This T cell receptor beta chain was identified in a study of blood T cells in healthy people across ages. Whole-study results and caveats: Per-million-T-cell TCR beta diversity fell roughly linearly with age. Higher diversity and more naive CD4+ cells were features of long-lived donors, compared to aged donors. Higher naive T cell percentage went strongly together with higher TCR beta diversity.

Only a few counts were recorded for this clonotype. Its target is not known. The second PCR ran 7 to 11 cycles with a sample-barcoded 5' primer and J-beta primers. TCRdb fed the 5' RACE reads into MiXCR, producing one record per CDR3 protein. The data contain about 1.7 million distinct CDR3 sequences, 28% of them seen just once; the ten biggest clones take up 6.5% to 8.5%. The sample providers were healthy Caucasian people from Russia, aged roughly 6 to 100. The specimen sequenced was blood. The sequence was collected from a woman aged 30 to 39 in good health.

CDR3 residues: CASSSTSGGAVDEQFF. CDR3 sequence (DNA): TGCGCCAGCAGTTCAACTAGCGGGGGGGCGGTTGATGAGCAGTTCTTC. This chain connects TRBV4-1 to TRBJ2-1; 13 bases line up with TRBD2. This CDR3 spans 16 amino acids. The V and J ends lost 6 bases and 8 bases, in that order; junction bases with no gene match: 10. Germline-derived CDR1 and CDR2 are MGHRA and YSYEKL.